This T cell receptor (beta chain) originates from a study of STAT5B mutations in CD4+ large granular lymphocyte leukemia. Clones were read by immunoSEQ multiplex PCR, and TCRdb kept only the in-frame ones, dropping some. Among over 30,000 clones listed, 87% were seen once. The J segment lost 3 bases and the V segment lost 4 bases, leaving 8 bases of the junction unmatched. CDR3 length: 16 residues. Germline CDR1 is SGHRS and CDR2 is YFSETQ. Sequencing used CD4+ T cells from blood buffy coats. J is TRBJ2-5 and V is TRBV5-1; 11 nucleotides align to TRBD2. This clonotype was obtained from a human donor in good health. Here the CDR3 DNA reads TGCGCCAGCAGCCTATCGACTAGCGGGATAAAAGAGACCCAGTACTTC. Translating gives CASSLSTSGIKETQYF.